These 11 T cell receptor beta chains came from one sample sequenced in a study of shared clonotypes between healthy human individuals. The naive CD8 subset, CD45RO-negative cells positively selected for CCR7, excluded terminally differentiated effector memory CD45RA+ cells. Profiled with immunoSEQ multiplex PCR; TCRdb holds only in-frame clones, not every one. In the table there are some 1,900,000 clones, 85% to 95% of which are singletons. What was sequenced was naive CD8+ T cells sorted from blood. The receptors originated from a man aged 18 to 30 in good health.

This clone was seen only once. The chain combines TRBV6-5 with TRBJ2-3; TRBD2 agrees at 7 bases. The J segment lost 2 bases and the V segment lost 5 bases, leaving 4 bases of the junction unmatched. The CDR3 spans 14 residues. Looked up from germline, CDR1 is MNHEY and CDR2 is SVGAGI. DNA of the CDR3: TGTGCCAGCAGTACTCTAGCGGACACAGATACGCAGTATTTT. It specifies CASSTLADTDTQYF.

The chain joins TRBV9 to TRBJ2-2, with D unresolved. With 6 bases removed from V and 2 bases from J, the gap between germline ends came to 8 bases. CDR3 size: 13 residues. Germline CDR1 and CDR2: SGDLS and YYNGEE. The CDR3 DNA sequence: TGTGCCAGCACCCAGGAAAACACCGGGGAGCTGTTTTTT. Protein product: CASTQENTGELFF.

The chain carries TRBV9 and TRBJ1-2; D might be TRBD1 (6 bases). This CDR3 has 16 amino acids. V dropped 0 bases and J dropped 0 bases, with 12 bases sitting between them. Germline V gives CDR1 SGDLS, CDR2 YYNGEE. This chain's CDR3 is CASSVGARTANYGYTF. The CDR3, as DNA: TGTGCCAGCAGCGTAGGTGCTAGGACAGCTAACTATGGCTACACCTTC.

This clone has a single count. The chain joins TRBV5-1 to TRBJ2-5; TRBD2 is a possible D gene (7 bases). Trimming removed 3 bases from V and 3 bases from J, with 15 bases in between. The CDR3 has 15 residues. Germline CDR1 is SGHRS and CDR2 is YFSETQ. The CDR3 sequence is CASSSWGGLEETQYF. CDR3 in DNA: TGCGCCAGCAGCTCATGGGGGGGCTTGGAAGAGACCCAGTACTTC.

The chain combines TRBV19 with TRBJ1-1, with no clear D. Germline CDR1 LNHDA, CDR2 SQIVND (reference sequence). The CDR3 totals 12 residues. V gave up 5 bases and J gave up 3 bases, with 7 bases separating them. The CDR3 DNA follows: TGTGCCAGTAGTCCGGCCTACACTGAAGCTTTCTTT. It yields the protein CASSPAYTEAFF.

The chain uses TRBV25-1 and TRBJ1-2, with TRBD1 identical over 9 bases. CDR1 is MGHDK and CDR2 is SYGVNS in the germline V gene. With 8 bases clipped from V and 6 bases from J, the junction kept 19 bases outside the gene matches. The CDR3 contains 17 residues. The CDR3 loop is CASLTKHRDRDSNGYTF. The CDR3 coding sequence is TGTGCCAGCCTGACAAAGCACCGGGACAGGGATAGTAATGGCTACACCTTC.

The chain couples TRBV11-2 to TRBJ1-1; unclear D gene. The V gene's germline CDR1 is SGHAT and CDR2 FQNNGV. The CDR3 consists of 15 residues. Trimming shortened V by 4 bases and J by 3 bases, and 15 bases separated the two germline ends. CDR3 amino acids: CASSWKSGRYTEAFF. CDR3 coding DNA: TGTGCCAGCAGCTGGAAATCCGGGAGGTACACTGAAGCTTTCTTT.

The chain uses TRBV28 and TRBJ2-7; 12 nucleotides line up with TRBD1. With V trimmed by 6 bases and J by 4 bases, 7 bases remained unmatched. This CDR3 spans 15 amino acids. From germline, CDR1 is MDHEN and CDR2 SYDVKM. The DNA of the CDR3 is TGTGCCAGCAGAGAGCCGGGACAGGGGGCTTACGAGCAGTACTTC. Its translation is CASREPGQGAYEQYF.

This chain uses TRBV19 with TRBJ2-1, with TRBD1 identical over 8 bases. The germline gives CDR1 LNHDA, CDR2 SQIVND (reference sequence). CDR3 length: 13 residues. After removal of 9 bases from V and 4 bases from J, the junction contained 5 bases not matched to a gene. The CDR3 here is CASGTGPYNEQFF. In DNA form, the CDR3 reads TGTGCCAGCGGGACAGGTCCTTACAATGAGCAGTTCTTC.

This clone was observed once. This sample includes further DNA sequences coding for the same CDR3. This chain joins TRBV27 and TRBJ2-3; TRBD2 matches at 7 bases. This CDR3 has 14 amino acids. J gave up 4 bases and V 4 bases, and 5 bases lay outside the gene matches. CDR1 is MNHEY, CDR2 SMNVEV, per germline (reference sequence). CDR3 protein: CASSSGLVPDTQYF. The CDR3 nucleotides are TGTGCCAGCAGTTCCGGACTAGTCCCAGATACGCAGTATTTT.

J is TRBJ2-2 and V is TRBV7-6; unclear D gene. CDR1 SGHVS and CDR2 FNYEAQ come from the germline V gene. This CDR3 is 14 amino acids long. The germline V and J ends were trimmed by 4 bases and 1 base, with 7 bases remaining between them. The CDR3 DNA sequence: TGTGCCAGCAGCTACCGACGGAACACCGGGGAGCTGTTTTTT. Translated: CASSYRRNTGELFF.